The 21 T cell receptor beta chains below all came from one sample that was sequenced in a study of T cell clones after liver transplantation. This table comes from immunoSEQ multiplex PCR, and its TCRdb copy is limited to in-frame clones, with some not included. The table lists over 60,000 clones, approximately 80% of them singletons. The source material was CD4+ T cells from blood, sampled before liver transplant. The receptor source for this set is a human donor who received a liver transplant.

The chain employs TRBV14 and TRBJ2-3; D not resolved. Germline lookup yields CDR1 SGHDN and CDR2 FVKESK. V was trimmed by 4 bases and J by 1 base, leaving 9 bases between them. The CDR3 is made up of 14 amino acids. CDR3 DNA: TGTGCCAGCAGCCGCGGTCTTCGCACAGATACGCAGTATTTT. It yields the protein CASSRGLRTDTQYF. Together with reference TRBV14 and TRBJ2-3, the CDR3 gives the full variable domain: EAGVTQFPSHSVIEKGQTVTLRCDPISGHDNLYWYRRVMGKEIKFLLHFVKESKQDESGMPNNRFLAERTGGTYSTLKVQPAELEDSGVYFCASSRGLRTDTQYFGPGTRLTVL.

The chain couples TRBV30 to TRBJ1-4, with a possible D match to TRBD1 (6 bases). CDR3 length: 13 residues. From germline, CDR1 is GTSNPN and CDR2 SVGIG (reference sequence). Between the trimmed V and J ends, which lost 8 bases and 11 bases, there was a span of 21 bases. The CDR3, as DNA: TGTGCCGGGGAGGGAAGGGGGAGAACGAAACTGTTTTTT. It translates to CAGEGRGRTKLFF.

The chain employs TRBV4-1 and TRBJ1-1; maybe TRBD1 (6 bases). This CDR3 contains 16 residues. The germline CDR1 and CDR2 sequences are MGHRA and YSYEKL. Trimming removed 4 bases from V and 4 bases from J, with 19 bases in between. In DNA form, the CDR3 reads TGCGCCAGCAGCCCGAGTGGGACTCAGGGGCGCACTGAAGCTTTCTTT. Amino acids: CASSPSGTQGRTEAFF.

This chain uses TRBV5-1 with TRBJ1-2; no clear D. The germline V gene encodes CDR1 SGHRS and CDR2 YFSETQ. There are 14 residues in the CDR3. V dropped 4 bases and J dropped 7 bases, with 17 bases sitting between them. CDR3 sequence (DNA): TGCGCCAGCAGCCCCGGCAGCGGGTTGGGTGGCTACACCTTC. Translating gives CASSPGSGLGGYTF.

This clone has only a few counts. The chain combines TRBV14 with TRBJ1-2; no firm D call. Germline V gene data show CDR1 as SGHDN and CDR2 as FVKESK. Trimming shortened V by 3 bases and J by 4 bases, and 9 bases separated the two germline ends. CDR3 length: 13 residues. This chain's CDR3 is CASSHGPSYGYTF. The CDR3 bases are TGTGCCAGCAGCCATGGGCCTAGCTATGGCTACACCTTC. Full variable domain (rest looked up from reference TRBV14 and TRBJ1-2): EAGVTQFPSHSVIEKGQTVTLRCDPISGHDNLYWYRRVMGKEIKFLLHFVKESKQDESGMPNNRFLAERTGGTYSTLKVQPAELEDSGVYFCASSHGPSYGYTFGSGTRLTVV.

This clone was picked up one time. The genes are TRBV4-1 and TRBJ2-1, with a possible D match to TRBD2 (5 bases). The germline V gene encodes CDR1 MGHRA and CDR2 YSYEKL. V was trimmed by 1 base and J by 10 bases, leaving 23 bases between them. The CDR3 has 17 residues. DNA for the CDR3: TGCGCCAGCAGCCAAGGAGGGCTCAGCGACCGACAATTGGAGCAGTTCTTC. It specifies CASSQGGLSDRQLEQFF.

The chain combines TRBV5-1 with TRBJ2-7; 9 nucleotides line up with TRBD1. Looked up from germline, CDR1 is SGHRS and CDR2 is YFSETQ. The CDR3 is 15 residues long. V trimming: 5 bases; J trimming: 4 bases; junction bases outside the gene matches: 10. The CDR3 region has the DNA TGCGCCAGCAGTAGCACGACGGGACAGGGATACGAGCAGTACTTC. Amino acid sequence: CASSSTTGQGYEQYF.

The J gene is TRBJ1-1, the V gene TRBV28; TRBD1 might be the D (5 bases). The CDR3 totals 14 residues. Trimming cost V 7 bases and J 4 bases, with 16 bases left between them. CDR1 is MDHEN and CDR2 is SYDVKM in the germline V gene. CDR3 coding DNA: TGTGCCAGCATCCCCGAGGGAGGGGTCACTGAAGCTTTCTTT. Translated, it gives CASIPEGGVTEAFF.

The DNA for the CDR3 is TGTGCCAGCAGCTTTCAGGGCGCCGAGACCCAGTACTTC. This gives the protein CASSFQGAETQYF. V gene TRBV11-2 combines with J gene TRBJ2-5; a weak D match, TRBD1 (5 bases). This CDR3 comprises 13 residues. V was shortened by 3 bases and J by 5 bases, with 10 bases between the two germline ends. The germline CDR1 and CDR2 sequences are SGHAT and FQNNGV.

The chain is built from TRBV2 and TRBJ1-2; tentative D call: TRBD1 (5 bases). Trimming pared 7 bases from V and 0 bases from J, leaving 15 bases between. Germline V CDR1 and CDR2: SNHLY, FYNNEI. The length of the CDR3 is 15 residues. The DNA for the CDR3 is TGTGCCAGCACGCCAGGGAGCTCAGCTAACTATGGCTACACCTTC. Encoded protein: CASTPGSSANYGYTF. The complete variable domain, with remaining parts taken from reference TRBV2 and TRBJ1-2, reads EPEVTQTPSHQVTQMGQEVILRCVPISNHLYFYWYRQILGQKVEFLVSFYNNEISEKSEIFDDQFSVERPDGSNFTLKIRSTKLEDSAMYFCASTPGSSANYGYTFGSGTRLTVV.

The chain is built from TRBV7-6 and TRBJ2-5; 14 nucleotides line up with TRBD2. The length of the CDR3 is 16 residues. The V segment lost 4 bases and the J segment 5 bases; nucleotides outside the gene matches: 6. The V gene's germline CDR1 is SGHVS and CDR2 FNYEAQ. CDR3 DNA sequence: TGTGCCAGCAGCTACGGGACTAGCGGGAGTGCGGAGACCCAGTACTTC. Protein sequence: CASSYGTSGSAETQYF.

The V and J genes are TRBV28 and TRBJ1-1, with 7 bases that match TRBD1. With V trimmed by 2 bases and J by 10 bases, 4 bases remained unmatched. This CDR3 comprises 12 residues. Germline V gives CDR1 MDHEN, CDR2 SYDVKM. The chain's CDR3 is CASSLNRGAAFF. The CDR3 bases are TGTGCCAGCAGTTTAAACAGGGGTGCAGCTTTCTTT.

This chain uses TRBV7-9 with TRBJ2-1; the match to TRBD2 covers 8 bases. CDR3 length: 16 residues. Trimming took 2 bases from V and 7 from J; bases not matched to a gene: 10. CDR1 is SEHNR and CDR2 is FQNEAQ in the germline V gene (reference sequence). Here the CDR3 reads CASSLWSGSLGNEQFF. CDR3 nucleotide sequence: TGTGCCAGCAGCTTATGGAGCGGGAGTCTTGGGAATGAGCAGTTCTTC. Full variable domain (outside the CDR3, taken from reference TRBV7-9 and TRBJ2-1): DTGVSQNPRHKITKRGQNVTFRCDPISEHNRLYWYRQTLGQGPEFLTYFQNEAQLEKSRLLSDRFSAERPKGSFSTLEIQRTEQGDSAMYLCASSLWSGSLGNEQFFGPGTRLTVL.

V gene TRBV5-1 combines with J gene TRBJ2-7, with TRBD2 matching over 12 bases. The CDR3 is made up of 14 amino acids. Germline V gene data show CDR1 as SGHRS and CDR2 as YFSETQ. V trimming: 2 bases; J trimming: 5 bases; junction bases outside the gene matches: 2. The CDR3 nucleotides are TGCGCCAGCAGCTTCCTAGCGGGAGGGGACGAGCAGTACTTC. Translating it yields CASSFLAGGDEQYF.

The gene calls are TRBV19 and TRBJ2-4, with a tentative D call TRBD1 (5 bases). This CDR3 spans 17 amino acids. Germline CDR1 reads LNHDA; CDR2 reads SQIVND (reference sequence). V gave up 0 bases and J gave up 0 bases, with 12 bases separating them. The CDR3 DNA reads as TGTGCCAGTAGTATAGATATGCGACAGTTAGCCAAAAACATTCAGTACTTC. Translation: CASSIDMRQLAKNIQYF.

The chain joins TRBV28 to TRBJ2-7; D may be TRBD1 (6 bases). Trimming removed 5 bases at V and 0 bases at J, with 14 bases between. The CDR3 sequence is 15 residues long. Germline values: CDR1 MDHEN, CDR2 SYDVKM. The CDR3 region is CASSTPKTGSYEQYF. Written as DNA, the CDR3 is TGTGCCAGCAGTACCCCGAAGACAGGCTCCTACGAGCAGTACTTC. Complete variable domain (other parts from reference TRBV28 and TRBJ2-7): DVKVTQSSRYLVKRTGEKVFLECVQDMDHENMFWYRQDPGLGLRLIYFSYDVKMKEKGDIPEGYSVSREKKERFSLILESASTNQTSMYLCASSTPKTGSYEQYFGPGTRLTVT.

CDR3 in DNA: TGTGCCAGCAGTGTACAGGGGGCAGCGCAGCCCCAGCATTTT. Translating gives CASSVQGAAQPQHF. The chain joins TRBV6-1 to TRBJ1-5; TRBD1 agrees at 9 bases. Trimming at V came to 4 bases and at J to 7 bases, leaving 5 bases not matched to a gene. Germline V gives CDR1 MNHNS, CDR2 SASEGT. This CDR3 is built from 14 residues.

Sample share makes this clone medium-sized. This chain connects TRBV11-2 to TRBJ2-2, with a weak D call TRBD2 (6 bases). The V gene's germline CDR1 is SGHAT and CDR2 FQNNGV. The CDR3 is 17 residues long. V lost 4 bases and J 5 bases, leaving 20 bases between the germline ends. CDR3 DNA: TGTGCCAGCAGCTCACTCAGAAGGAGGGTGGGGACCGGGGAGCTGTTTTTT. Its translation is CASSSLRRRVGTGELFF. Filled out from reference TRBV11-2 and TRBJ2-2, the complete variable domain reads EAGVAQSPRYKIIEKRQSVAFWCNPISGHATLYWYQQILGQGPKLLIQFQNNGVVDDSQLPKDRFSAERLKGVDSTLKIQPAKLEDSAVYLCASSSLRRRVGTGELFFGEGSRLTVL.

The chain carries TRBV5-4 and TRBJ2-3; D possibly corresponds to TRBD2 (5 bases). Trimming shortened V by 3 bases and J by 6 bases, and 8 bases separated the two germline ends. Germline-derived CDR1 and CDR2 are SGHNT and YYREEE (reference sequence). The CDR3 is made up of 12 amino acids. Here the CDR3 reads CASSYTRDTQYF. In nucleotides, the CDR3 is TGTGCCAGCAGCTACACTAGGGATACGCAGTATTTT.

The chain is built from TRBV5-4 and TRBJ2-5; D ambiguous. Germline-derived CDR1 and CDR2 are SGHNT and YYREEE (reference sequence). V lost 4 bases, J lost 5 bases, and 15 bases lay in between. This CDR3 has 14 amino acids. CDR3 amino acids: CASSPEGMWETQYF. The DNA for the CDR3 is TGTGCCAGCAGCCCGGAAGGGATGTGGGAGACCCAGTACTTC.

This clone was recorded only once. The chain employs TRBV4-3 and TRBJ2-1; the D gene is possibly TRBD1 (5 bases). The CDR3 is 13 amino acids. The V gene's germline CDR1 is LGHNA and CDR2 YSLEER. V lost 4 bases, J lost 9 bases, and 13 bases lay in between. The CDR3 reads CASSPQELGEQFF. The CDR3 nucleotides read TGCGCCAGCAGCCCACAGGAATTGGGTGAGCAGTTCTTC.